This entry describes one T cell receptor beta chain. Its antigen is still unknown. The assay was immunoSEQ multiplex PCR, and TCRdb's table has in-frame clones only and misses some. The sample has 40,000 or so clones; 70% to 90% are singletons. The data originate from a study of T cells in localized non-small cell lung cancer. Study-level points and caveats: Exceeding tumor, uninvolved adjacent lung had the highest T cell clonality. Since sequencing was restricted to only one region of the tumor, intratumor heterogeneity remains a possibility. Greater blood T cell density accompanied longer overall survival. Appearing in adjacent lung were a median roughly 59 of the top 100 tumor clones.

Germline V gene data show CDR1 as SEHNR and CDR2 as FQNEAQ (reference sequence). Trimming shortened V by 3 bases and J by 7 bases, and 16 bases separated the two germline ends. This CDR3 comprises 15 residues. The source material was peripheral blood, sampled before any cancer treatment. The chain is built from TRBV7-9 and TRBJ2-1; D is possibly TRBD1 (7 bases). The sequence came from a man aged 40-75 years with stage I lung adenocarcinoma. In DNA form, the CDR3 reads TGTGCCAGCAGCTTGGGAAGCAGGGGGAGGAATGAGCAGTTCTTC. It is translated as CASSLGSRGRNEQFF.